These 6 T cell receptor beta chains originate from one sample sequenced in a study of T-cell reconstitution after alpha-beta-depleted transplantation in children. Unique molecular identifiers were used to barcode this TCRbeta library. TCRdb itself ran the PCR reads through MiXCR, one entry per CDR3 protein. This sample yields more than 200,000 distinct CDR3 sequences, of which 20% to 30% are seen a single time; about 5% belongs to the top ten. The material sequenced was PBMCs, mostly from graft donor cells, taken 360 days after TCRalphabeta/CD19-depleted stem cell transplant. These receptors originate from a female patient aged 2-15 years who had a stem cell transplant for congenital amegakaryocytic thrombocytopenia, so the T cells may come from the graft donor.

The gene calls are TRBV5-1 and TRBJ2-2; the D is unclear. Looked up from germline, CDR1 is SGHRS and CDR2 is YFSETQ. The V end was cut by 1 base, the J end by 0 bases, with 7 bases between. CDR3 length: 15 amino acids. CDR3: CASSLTEPNTGELFF. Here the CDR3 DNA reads TGCGCCAGCAGCTTGACCGAGCCGAACACCGGGGAGCTGTTTTTT.

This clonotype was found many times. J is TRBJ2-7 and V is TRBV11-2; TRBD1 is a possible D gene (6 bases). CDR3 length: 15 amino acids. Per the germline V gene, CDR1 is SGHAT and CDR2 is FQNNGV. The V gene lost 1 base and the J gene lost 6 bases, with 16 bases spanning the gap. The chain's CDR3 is CASSLATGLTSEQYF. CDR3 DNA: TGTGCCAGCAGCTTAGCGACAGGTTTGACCTCCGAGCAGTACTTC.

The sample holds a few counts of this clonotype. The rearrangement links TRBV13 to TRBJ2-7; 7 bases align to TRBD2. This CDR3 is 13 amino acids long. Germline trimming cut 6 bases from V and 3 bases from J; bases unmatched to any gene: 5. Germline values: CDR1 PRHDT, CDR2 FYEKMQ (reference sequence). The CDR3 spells CASSREGDYEQYF. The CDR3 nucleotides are TGTGCCAGCAGTAGGGAGGGAGACTACGAGCAGTACTTC. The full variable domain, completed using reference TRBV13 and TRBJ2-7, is AAGVIQSPRHLIKEKRETATLKCYPIPRHDTVYWYQQGPGQDPQFLISFYEKMQSDKGSIPDRFSAQQFSDYHSELNMSSLELGDSALYFCASSREGDYEQYFGPGTRLTVT.

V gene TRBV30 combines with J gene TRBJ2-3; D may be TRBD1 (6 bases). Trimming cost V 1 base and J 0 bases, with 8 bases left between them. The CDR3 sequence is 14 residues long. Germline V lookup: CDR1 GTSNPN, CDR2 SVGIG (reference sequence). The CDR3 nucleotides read TGTGCCTGGAGTGAAGGACAGAGCACAGATACGCAGTATTTT. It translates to CAWSEGQSTDTQYF.

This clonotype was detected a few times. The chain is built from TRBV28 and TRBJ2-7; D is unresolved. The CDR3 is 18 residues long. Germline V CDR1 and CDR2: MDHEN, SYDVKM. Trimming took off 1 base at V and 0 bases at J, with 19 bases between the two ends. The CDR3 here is CASSLFSLRSFSSYEQYF. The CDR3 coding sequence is TGTGCCAGCAGTTTATTCTCCCTCCGTAGCTTTAGCTCCTACGAGCAGTACTTC.

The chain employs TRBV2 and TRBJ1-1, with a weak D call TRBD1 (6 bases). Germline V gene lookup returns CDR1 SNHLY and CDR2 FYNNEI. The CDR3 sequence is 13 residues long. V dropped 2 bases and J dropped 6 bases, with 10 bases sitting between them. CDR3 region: CASSERGAPEAFF. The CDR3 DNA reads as TGTGCCAGCAGTGAAAGGGGGGCCCCTGAAGCTTTCTTT.